This note documents a single T cell receptor (beta chain) sequence. The sample comes from a study of blood T cell repertoires in COVID-19. Study-level information: Spain, Italy and the United States supplied samples that represented acute and convalescent COVID-19. Sources were T cells, B-cell-depleted T cells, or PBMCs; the material itself was cDNA or gDNA.

There are 13 residues in the CDR3. With V trimmed by 9 bases and J by 3 bases, 6 bases remained unmatched. CDR1 LNHDA and CDR2 SQIVND come from the germline V gene (reference sequence). How the authors handled the data: Nucleated cell number was recorded as an estimate derived from reference gene primer amplification. Data came from immunoSEQ multiplex PCR; TCRdb stores just in-frame clones and leaves some out. V and J calls and clone size are as listed in that table; D and trimming were resolved from the DNA. Among under 500,000 clones listed, 80% to 90% were seen once. The clonotype comes from a woman aged 25 to 39 with acute or convalescent COVID-19. Material: peripheral blood. The V and J genes are TRBV19 and TRBJ2-3; TRBD2 matches at 7 bases. CDR3 loop: CASSPGGTDTQYF. In nucleotides, the CDR3 is TGTGCCAGCAGCCCCGGGGGGACAGATACGCAGTATTTT. The full variable domain, with the rest looked up from reference TRBV19 and TRBJ2-3, is DGGITQSPKYLFRKEGQNVTLSCEQNLNHDAMYWYRQDPGQGLRLIYYSQIVNDFQKGDIAEGYSVSREKKESFPLTVTSAQKNPTAFYLCASSPGGTDTQYFGPGTRLTVL.